This T cell receptor (beta chain) was identified in a study of T-cell reconstitution after alpha-beta-depleted transplantation in children. Molecular barcoding with unique molecular identifiers was used for the TCRbeta library. TCRdb independently ran MiXCR on the PCR reads; one entry per CDR3 protein. Of approximately 400,000 distinct CDR3 sequences listed, about 11% are singletons. The V gene lost 4 bases and the J gene lost 4 bases, with 7 bases spanning the gap. Per the germline V gene, CDR1 is SQVTM and CDR2 is ANQGSEA. CDR3 size: 11 residues. The starting material was PBMCs from the stem cell graft donor, obtained from the stem cell graft. The receptor was derived from a human donor who donated a stem cell graft to a child with acute myeloid leukemia. V gene TRBV29-1 combines with J gene TRBJ1-2; no reliable D call. DNA of the CDR3: TGCAGCGTTGCATCAGTCTATGGCTACACCTTC. It codes for CSVASVYGYTF.